These 2 T cell receptor beta chains were sequenced from one sample in a study of CD8+ T cells in alopecia areata. Extraction and reverse transcription of RNA yielded cDNA as the sequencing template. Some clones are missing from TCRdb's copy, which holds only in-frame ones; the method was immunoSEQ multiplex PCR. The sample has about 180,000 clones; 67% are singletons. This specimen was CD8+ T cells sorted from blood, taken at week 0. These receptors all stem from a human donor with alopecia areata.

This clone was counted between two and nine times. The same CDR3 can be traced to other DNA sequences in this sample. V is TRBV6-5 and J is TRBJ1-3; D remains ambiguous. The CDR3 is 13 amino acids. Germline assignment: CDR1 MNHEY and CDR2 SVGAGI. V dropped 0 bases and J dropped 0 bases, with 0 bases sitting between them. The CDR3 bases are TGTGCCAGCAGTTACTCCTCTGGAAACACCATATATTTT. This codes for CASSYSSGNTIYF.

This clone was observed a single time. The chain joins TRBV2 to TRBJ2-3; D may be TRBD1 or TRBD2 (5 bases each). V was trimmed by 3 bases and J by 5 bases, leaving 15 bases between them. Germline CDR1 SNHLY, CDR2 FYNNEI. This CDR3 is 15 amino acids long. CDR3 loop: CASSEAFGGEDTQYF. The CDR3 DNA is TGTGCCAGCAGTGAGGCATTTGGGGGTGAAGATACGCAGTATTTT. Complete variable domain (other parts from reference TRBV2 and TRBJ2-3): EPEVTQTPSHQVTQMGQEVILRCVPISNHLYFYWYRQILGQKVEFLVSFYNNEISEKSEIFDDQFSVERPDGSNFTLKIRSTKLEDSAMYFCASSEAFGGEDTQYFGPGTRLTVL.